The present T cell receptor beta chain was sequenced within a study of T cell repertoires in cytomegalovirus infection. Broader study findings: HLA-C-restricted CMV-specific TCR beta clonotypes were dominant in the ex vivo response.

Worth noting for this clonotype: The antigen remains unidentified.

TCRdb processed the reads anew with MiXCR; each CDR3 protein has one entry. The sample lists 100,000 to 150,000 distinct CDR3 sequences; 20% to 30% were seen once. Material: PBMCs, sequenced either directly or after in vitro stimulation (not recorded which). The receptor was derived from a human donor in good health (CMV status not recorded). Some clones in this sample may be carry-over from other donors' samples.

CDR3 sequence: CASSIHMNTEAFF. The CDR3 region has the DNA TGTGCCAGCTCGATCCATATGAACACTGAAGCTTTCTTT. This chain uses TRBV6-5 with TRBJ1-1; D is unresolved. The CDR3 consists of 13 residues. CDR1 MNHEY and CDR2 SVGAGI come from the germline V gene. The V end lost 8 bases, the J end lost 0 bases, and 10 bases lay between the germline ends.